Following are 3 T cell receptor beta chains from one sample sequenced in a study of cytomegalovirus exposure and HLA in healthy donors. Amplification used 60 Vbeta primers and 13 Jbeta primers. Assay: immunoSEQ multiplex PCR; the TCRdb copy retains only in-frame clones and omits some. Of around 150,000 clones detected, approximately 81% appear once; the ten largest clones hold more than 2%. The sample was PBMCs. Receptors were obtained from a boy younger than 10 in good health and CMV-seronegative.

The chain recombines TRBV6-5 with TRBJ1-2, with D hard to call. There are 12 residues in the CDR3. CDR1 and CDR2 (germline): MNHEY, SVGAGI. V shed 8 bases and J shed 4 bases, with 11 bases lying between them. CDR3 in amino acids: CASSNGRYGYTF. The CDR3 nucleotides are TGTGCCAGCTCTAACGGTCGCTATGGCTACACCTTC.

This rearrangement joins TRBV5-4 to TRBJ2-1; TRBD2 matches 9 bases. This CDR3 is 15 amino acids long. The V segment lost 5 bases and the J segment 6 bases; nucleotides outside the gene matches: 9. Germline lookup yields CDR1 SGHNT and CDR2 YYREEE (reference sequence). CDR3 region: CASSTGLASINEQFF. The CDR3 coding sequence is TGTGCCAGCAGTACGGGACTAGCCTCGATCAATGAGCAGTTCTTC. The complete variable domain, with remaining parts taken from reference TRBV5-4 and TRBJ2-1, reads ETGVTQSPTHLIKTRGQQVTLRCSSQSGHNTVSWYQQALGQGPQFIFQYYREEENGRGNFPPRFSGLQFPNYSSELNVNALELDDSALYLCASSTGLASINEQFFGPGTRLTVL.

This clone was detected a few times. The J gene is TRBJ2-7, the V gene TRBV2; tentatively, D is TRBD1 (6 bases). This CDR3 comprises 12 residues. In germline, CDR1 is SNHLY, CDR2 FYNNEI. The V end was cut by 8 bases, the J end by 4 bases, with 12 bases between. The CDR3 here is CASQRGFYEQYF. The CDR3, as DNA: TGTGCCAGCCAGAGGGGGTTTTACGAGCAGTACTTC.